These 5 T cell receptor beta chains originate from one sample sequenced in a study of shared clonotypes between healthy human individuals. The repertoire was sequenced with immunoSEQ multiplex PCR; TCRdb's copy has only in-frame clones and lacks some. The sample lists about 2.1 million clones; 85% to 95% were seen once. Cells designated naive CD8 were CD45RO-negative and were positively selected for CCR7, with terminally differentiated effector memory CD45RA+ cells excluded. The specimen was naive CD8+ T cells from PBMCs. The receptors come from a man aged 18 to 30 in good health. Some clones in this sample may be carry-over from other donors' samples.

The V gene is TRBV12-1, the J gene TRBJ1-3. TRBV12-1 is termed a pseudogene. CDR3 length equals 12 residues. The CDR3 DNA sequence: TGTGCCAGCAGCTTTGAAGGAAACACCATATATTTT. Amino acids: CASSFEGNTIYF.

Details on this clone: The DNA is omitted, as the CDR3 cannot be located on it reliably, and the CDR3 follows TCRdb's listing. The rearrangement links TRBV2 to TRBJ2-1; whether TRBD2, the table's D call, matches the DNA was not checked. CDR1 is SNHLY, CDR2 FYNNEI, per germline. Counting both end residues, the CDR3 totals 15 amino acids. The CDR3: CASSVGGGAGGPGFF.

With respect to this clone: At the DNA level, this CDR3 is encoded by other sequences in the same sample as well. The chain links TRBV6-5 to TRBJ1-5, with D unclear. Germline CDR1 and CDR2: MNHEY and SVGAGI. The CDR3 covers 13 residues. Trimming removed 2 bases at V and 1 base at J, with 3 bases between. This chain's CDR3 is CASSYGSNQPQHF. In DNA, the CDR3 is TGTGCCAGCAGTTACGGGAGCAATCAGCCCCAGCATTTT.

CDR3 nucleotide sequence: TGTGCCACCAGCAGTCGGACAGGGGGCTACAATGAGCAGTTCTTC. Amino acids: CATSSRTGGYNEQFF. The rearrangement links TRBV15 to TRBJ2-1; 10 bases align to TRBD1. The CDR3 is 15 amino acids. Germline V gene sequence: CDR1 LNHNV, CDR2 YYDKDF (reference sequence). V trimming: 3 bases; J trimming: 3 bases; junction bases outside the gene matches: 2.

The chain combines TRBV6-1 with TRBJ1-5, with D tentatively TRBD1 (6 bases). This CDR3 has 15 residues. V was trimmed by 8 bases and J by 3 bases, leaving 17 bases between them. The V gene's germline CDR1 is MNHNS and CDR2 SASEGT. CDR3 amino acids: CASAKGRGPNQPQHF. CDR3 coding DNA: TGTGCCAGCGCTAAGGGCAGGGGACCCAATCAGCCCCAGCATTTT.